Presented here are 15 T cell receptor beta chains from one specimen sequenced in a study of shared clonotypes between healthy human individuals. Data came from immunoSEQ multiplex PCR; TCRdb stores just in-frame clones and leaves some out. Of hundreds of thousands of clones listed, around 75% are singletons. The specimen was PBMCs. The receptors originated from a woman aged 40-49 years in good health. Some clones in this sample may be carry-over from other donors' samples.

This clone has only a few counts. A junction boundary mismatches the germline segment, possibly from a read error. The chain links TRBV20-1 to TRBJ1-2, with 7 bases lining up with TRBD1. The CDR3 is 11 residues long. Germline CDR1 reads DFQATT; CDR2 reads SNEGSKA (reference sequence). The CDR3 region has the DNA TGCGGGGGACAGCTTGACTATGGCCACACCTTC. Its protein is CGGQLDYGHTF.

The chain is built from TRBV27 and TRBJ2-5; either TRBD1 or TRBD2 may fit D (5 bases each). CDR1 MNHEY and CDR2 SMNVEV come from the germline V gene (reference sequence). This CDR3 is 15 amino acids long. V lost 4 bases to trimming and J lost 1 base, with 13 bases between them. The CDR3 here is CASSYVGDVQETQYF. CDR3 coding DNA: TGTGCCAGCAGTTATGTTGGGGACGTCCAAGAGACCCAGTACTTC.

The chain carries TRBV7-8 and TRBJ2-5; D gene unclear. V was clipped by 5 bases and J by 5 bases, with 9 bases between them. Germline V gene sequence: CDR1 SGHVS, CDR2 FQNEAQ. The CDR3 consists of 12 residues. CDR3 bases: TGTGCCAGCAGCCCGGCTCGGGAGACCCAGTACTTC. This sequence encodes CASSPARETQYF.

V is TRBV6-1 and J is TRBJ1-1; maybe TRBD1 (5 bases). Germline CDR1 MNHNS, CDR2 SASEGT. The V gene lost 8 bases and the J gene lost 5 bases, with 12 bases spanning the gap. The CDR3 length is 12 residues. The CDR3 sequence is CASVAGWTEAFF. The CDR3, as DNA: TGTGCCAGCGTCGCAGGGTGGACTGAAGCTTTCTTT.

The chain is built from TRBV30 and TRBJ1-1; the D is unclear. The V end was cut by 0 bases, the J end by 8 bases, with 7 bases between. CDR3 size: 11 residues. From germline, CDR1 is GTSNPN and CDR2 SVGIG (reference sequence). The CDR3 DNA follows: TGTGCCTGGAGTGTATCGCCAGAAGCTTTCTTT. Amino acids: CAWSVSPEAFF.

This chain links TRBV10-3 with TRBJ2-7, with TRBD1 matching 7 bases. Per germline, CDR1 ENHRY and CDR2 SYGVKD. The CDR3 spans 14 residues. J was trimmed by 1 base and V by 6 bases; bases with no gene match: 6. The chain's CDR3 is CAIRDRIPSYEQYF. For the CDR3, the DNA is TGTGCCATCAGGGACAGGATTCCGTCCTACGAGCAGTACTTC.

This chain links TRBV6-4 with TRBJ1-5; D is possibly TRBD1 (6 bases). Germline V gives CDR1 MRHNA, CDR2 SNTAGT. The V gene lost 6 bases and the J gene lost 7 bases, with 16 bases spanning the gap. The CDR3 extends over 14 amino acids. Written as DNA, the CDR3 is TGTGCCAGCAGCGGGGAACAGGGTGGACAGCCCCAGCATTTT. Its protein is CASSGEQGGQPQHF.

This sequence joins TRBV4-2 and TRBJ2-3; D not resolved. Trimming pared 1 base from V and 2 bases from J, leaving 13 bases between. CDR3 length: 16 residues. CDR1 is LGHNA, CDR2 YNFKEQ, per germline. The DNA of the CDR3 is TGTGCCAGCAGCCAAGTTAGCTCTCGGTCCACAGATACGCAGTATTTT. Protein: CASSQVSSRSTDTQYF.

The CDR3 spells CRGGGRAGANVLTF. CDR3 in DNA: TGCAGAGGAGGGGGTAGGGCTGGGGCCAACGTCCTGACTTTC. The chain has TRBV29-1 and TRBJ2-6, with D perhaps being TRBD1 or TRBD2 (6 bases each). The CDR3 runs 14 residues. Germline-derived CDR1 and CDR2 are SQVTM and ANQGSEA.

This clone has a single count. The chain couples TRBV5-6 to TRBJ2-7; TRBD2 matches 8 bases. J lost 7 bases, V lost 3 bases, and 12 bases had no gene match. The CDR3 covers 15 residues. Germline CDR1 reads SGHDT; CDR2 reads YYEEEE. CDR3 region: CASSWGLVGLSEQYF. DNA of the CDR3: TGTGCCAGCAGCTGGGGACTAGTCGGGCTGAGTGAGCAGTACTTC. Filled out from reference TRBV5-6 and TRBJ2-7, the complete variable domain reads DAGVTQSPTHLIKTRGQQVTLRCSPKSGHDTVSWYQQALGQGPQFIFQYYEEEERQRGNFPDRFSGHQFPNYSSELNVNALLLGDSALYLCASSWGLVGLSEQYFGPGTRLTVT.

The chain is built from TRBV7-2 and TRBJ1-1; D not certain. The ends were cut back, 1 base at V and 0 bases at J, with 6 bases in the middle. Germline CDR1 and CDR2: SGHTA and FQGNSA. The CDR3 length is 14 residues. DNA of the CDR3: TGTGCCAGCAGCTTAGGACCGATGAACACTGAAGCTTTCTTT. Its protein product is CASSLGPMNTEAFF.

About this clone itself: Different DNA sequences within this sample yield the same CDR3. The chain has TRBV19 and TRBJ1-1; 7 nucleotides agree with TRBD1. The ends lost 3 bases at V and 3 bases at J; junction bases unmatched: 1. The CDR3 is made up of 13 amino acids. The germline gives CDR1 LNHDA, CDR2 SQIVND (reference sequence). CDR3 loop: CASSIRGDTEAFF. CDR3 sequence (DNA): TGTGCCAGTAGTATCAGGGGGGACACTGAAGCTTTCTTT.

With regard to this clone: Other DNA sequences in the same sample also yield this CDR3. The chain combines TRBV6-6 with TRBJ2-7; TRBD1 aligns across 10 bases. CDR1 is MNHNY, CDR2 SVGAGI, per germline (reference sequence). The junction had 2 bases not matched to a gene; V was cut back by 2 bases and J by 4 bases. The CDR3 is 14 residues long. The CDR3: CASSYGTGAYEQYF. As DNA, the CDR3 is TGTGCCAGCAGTTACGGGACAGGGGCTTACGAGCAGTACTTC.

DNA for the CDR3: TGTGCCAGCAGAAGACTCGTGAATGAAAAACTGTTTTTT. Residues: CASRRLVNEKLFF. This chain connects TRBV7-2 to TRBJ1-4, with no clear D. Germline CDR1 is SGHTA and CDR2 is FQGNSA. The CDR3 loop spans 13 amino acids. Trimming removed 6 bases at V and 5 bases at J, with 10 bases between.

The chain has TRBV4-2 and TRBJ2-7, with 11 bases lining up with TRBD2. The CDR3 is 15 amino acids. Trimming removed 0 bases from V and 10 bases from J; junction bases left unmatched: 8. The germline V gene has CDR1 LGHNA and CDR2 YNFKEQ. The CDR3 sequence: CASSQEEGTSGRQYF. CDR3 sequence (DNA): TGTGCCAGCAGCCAAGAGGAAGGGACTAGCGGCCGACAGTACTTC.